A single T cell receptor beta chain is shown here with its context. Its antigen remains unidentified. Investigators isolated RNA and reverse transcribed it into cDNA to act as the sequencing template. The method was immunoSEQ multiplex PCR; TCRdb's version includes in-frame clones alone and lacks a portion of them. The data show roughly 220,000 clones, roughly two fifths seen once. This entry is derived from a study of CD8+ T cells in alopecia areata. Study in general: Each of the treated patients was given oral tofacitinib, 5 to 10 mg twice daily, for moderate-to-severe alopecia areata. Percent of scalp involved defined treated patients' severity scores. Findings and limits, study-wide: For lesional scalp, especially alopecia totalis/universalis, clonality was higher than in normal scalp.

This CDR3 is 15 amino acids long. The germline CDR1 and CDR2 sequences are GTSNPN and SVGIG (reference sequence). V was trimmed by 3 bases and J by 0 bases, leaving 14 bases between them. Treatment of the sample: oral pan-JAK inhibitor, 5-10 mg twice daily. As part of sample collection, lesional scalp punch biopsies and peripheral blood were taken from alopecia areata patients. The TCR comes from a human donor with alopecia areata. Material: CD4+ T cells sorted from blood, obtained at approximately week 31, from a patient treated with tofacitinib. The gene calls are TRBV30 and TRBJ1-1; the D gene is possibly TRBD1 (6 bases). The CDR3 nucleotides read TGTGCCTGGAGACCCAGACAGGTGCTGAACACTGAAGCTTTCTTT. Translated, it gives CAWRPRQVLNTEAFF.